One sample yielded the 24 T cell receptor beta chains listed below, sequenced in a study of blood T cell repertoires in COVID-19 (dated by TCRdb to about 2020). The library was prepared using the immunoSEQ multiplex PCR assay. In its TCRdb copy, this immuneACCESS table keeps in-frame sequences only and misses some clones. Where compared with another copy, unresolved V genes explain less than half of these, and the others have no known cause. Within this sample are roughly 80,000 clones, with around four fifths of them counted one time only. The ten largest account for 9.5% to 10% of the sample. The sample was peripheral blood. Receptors were obtained from a human donor in a cohort sampled during active COVID-19.

The gene calls are TRBV30 and TRBJ2-5, with D hard to call. The germline gives CDR1 GTSNPN, CDR2 SVGIG (reference sequence). Trimming cost V 5 bases and J 2 bases, with 9 bases left between them. The CDR3 runs 12 residues. The CDR3 DNA sequence: TGTGCCTGGGAAGCCGGTCAAGAGACCCAGTACTTC. This sequence encodes CAWEAGQETQYF. The full variable domain, rest sourced from reference TRBV30 and TRBJ2-5, is SQTIHQWPATLVQPVGSPLSLECTVEGTSNPNLYWYRQAAGRGLQLLFYSVGIGQISSEVPQNLSASRPQDRQFILSSKKLLLSDSGFYLCAWEAGQETQYFGPGTRLLVL.

This clone was detected a few times. V gene TRBV28 combines with J gene TRBJ2-7; D not resolved. The CDR3 extends over 12 amino acids. Per the germline V gene, CDR1 is MDHEN and CDR2 is SYDVKM. The V end was cut by 7 bases, the J end by 3 bases, with 10 bases between. CDR3 amino acids: CASTAQYYEQYF. Here the CDR3 DNA reads TGTGCCAGCACTGCCCAGTACTACGAGCAGTACTTC.

The genes are TRBV28 and TRBJ2-7; perhaps TRBD1 as D (6 bases). The CDR3 has 16 amino acids. Germline V gene lookup returns CDR1 MDHEN and CDR2 SYDVKM. V lost 3 bases, J lost 1 base, and 16 bases lay in between. CDR3 amino acids: CASSFTLQGLSYEQYF. The CDR3 coding sequence is TGTGCCAGCAGTTTTACCCTACAGGGCCTTTCCTACGAGCAGTACTTC.

The rearrangement links TRBV2 to TRBJ1-3; 7 bases agree with TRBD1. CDR3 size: 16 residues. From germline, CDR1 is SNHLY and CDR2 FYNNEI. Trimming removed 6 bases from V and 1 base from J; junction bases left unmatched: 9. The CDR3 spells CASSPEGAGSGNTIYF. Here the CDR3 DNA reads TGTGCCAGCAGCCCCGAGGGGGCAGGGTCTGGAAACACCATATATTTT.

This sequence joins TRBV18 and TRBJ2-7, with D tentatively TRBD2 (5 bases). There are 13 residues in the CDR3. V was clipped by 2 bases and J by 5 bases, with 10 bases between them. Germline-derived CDR1 and CDR2 are KGHSH and LQKENI. This chain's CDR3 is CASSPERLDEQYF. CDR3 in DNA: TGTGCCAGCTCACCAGAGCGGCTGGACGAGCAGTACTTC.

The chain links TRBV28 to TRBJ2-1; 7 nucleotides match TRBD2. J lost 4 bases, V lost 4 bases, and 10 bases had no gene match. Germline loops: CDR1 MDHEN, CDR2 SYDVKM. There are 16 residues in the CDR3. The CDR3 coding sequence is TGTGCCAGCAGTTCGGGGGGACTCCCGTTTTACAATGAGCAGTTCTTC. The encoded protein is CASSSGGLPFYNEQFF.

The chain links TRBV29-1 to TRBJ2-6, with 9 bases matching TRBD1. The CDR3 contains 17 residues. V shed 7 bases, J shed 0 bases, and the junction held 10 bases outside the gene matches. Germline values: CDR1 SQVTM, CDR2 ANQGSEA. CDR3 coding DNA: TGCAGCGCCGAGATGTGGACAGGGGCCTCTGGGGCCAACGTCCTGACTTTC. Its protein product is CSAEMWTGASGANVLTF.

The CDR3 loop reads CASSLGSGGPTDTQYF. In nucleotides, the CDR3 is TGTGCCAGCAGCTTAGGAAGCGGGGGCCCCACAGATACGCAGTATTTT. The J gene is TRBJ2-3, the V gene TRBV11-2; 8 bases line up with TRBD2. The CDR3 is 16 amino acids. The V gene end was trimmed by 1 base and the J gene end by 2 bases; junction bases not matched to a gene: 5. Germline V gene sequence: CDR1 SGHAT, CDR2 FQNNGV.

The CDR3 coding sequence is TGTGCCAGCATCCCAGGGCCTAACTATGGCTACACCTTC. Protein sequence: CASIPGPNYGYTF. The chain recombines TRBV6-5 with TRBJ1-2, with D maybe TRBD1 (5 bases). This CDR3 has 13 amino acids. V dropped 7 bases and J dropped 0 bases, with 9 bases sitting between them. Germline lookup yields CDR1 MNHEY and CDR2 SVGAGI.

This clone was observed a handful of times. V is TRBV14 and J is TRBJ2-7, with 8 bases that match TRBD1. V shed 4 bases, J shed 5 bases, and the junction held 10 bases outside the gene matches. Germline assignment: CDR1 SGHDN and CDR2 FVKESK. The CDR3 has 15 residues. The CDR3 loop reads CASSRGAGGLDEQYF. In DNA form, the CDR3 reads TGTGCCAGCAGCCGCGGGGCAGGGGGCTTGGACGAGCAGTACTTC.

The V gene is TRBV6-5, the J gene TRBJ2-1; 7 bases align to TRBD2. CDR3 length: 15 amino acids. Germline V gives CDR1 MNHEY, CDR2 SVGAGI. V was clipped by 6 bases and J by 4 bases; unmatched bases: 9. CDR3 bases: TGTGCCAGCAGCCCCGGGCTAGCGGCATACAATGAGCAGTTCTTC. Translating gives CASSPGLAAYNEQFF.

The chain has TRBV3-1 (or the pseudogene TRBV3-2) and TRBJ2-1, with 8 bases identical to TRBD2. V lost 5 bases, J lost 9 bases, and 9 bases stayed unmatched. Germline lookup yields CDR1 LGHDT and CDR2 YNNKEL (reference sequence). There are 14 residues in the CDR3. The CDR3 bases are TGTGCCAGCAGCGAGGGCCAGCGGGGGAGTGAGCAGTTCTTC. Amino acid sequence: CASSEGQRGSEQFF.

The genes are TRBV5-1 and TRBJ2-7, with TRBD1 identical over 7 bases. The trim removed 4 bases at V and 0 bases at J, leaving 4 bases unmatched. The CDR3 length is 14 residues. Looked up from germline, CDR1 is SGHRS and CDR2 is YFSETQ. CDR3 nucleotide sequence: TGCGCCAGCAGCAGGGACAGCGTCTCCTACGAGCAGTACTTC. Its translation: CASSRDSVSYEQYF.

The gene calls are TRBV11-3 and TRBJ1-3; 9 bases line up with TRBD1. This CDR3 has 15 residues. The V and J ends lost 4 bases and 4 bases, in that order; junction bases with no gene match: 5. Germline V gene lookup returns CDR1 SGHNT and CDR2 YENEEA. CDR3 DNA sequence: TGTGCCAGCAGCTCCTACAGGGGGCCGGGAAACACCATATATTTT. This encodes CASSSYRGPGNTIYF. Variable domain in full (rest from reference TRBV11-3 and TRBJ1-3): EAGVVQSPRYKIIEKKQPVAFWCNPISGHNTLYWYLQNLGQGPELLIRYENEEAVDDSQLPKDRFSAERLKGVDSTLKIQPAELGDSAVYLCASSSYRGPGNTIYFGEGSWLTVV.

The gene calls are TRBV5-6 and TRBJ2-6; D might be TRBD1 (6 bases). The CDR3 has 18 residues. Trimming left V 4 bases short and J 0 bases short, with 17 bases between. Germline loops: CDR1 SGHDT, CDR2 YYEEEE. This CDR3 reads CASSIAGAGHSGANVLTF. The DNA for the CDR3 is TGTGCCAGCAGCATAGCAGGGGCAGGACACTCTGGGGCCAACGTCCTGACTTTC.

V is TRBV11-2 and J is TRBJ1-1; D remains ambiguous. Germline lookup yields CDR1 SGHAT and CDR2 FQNNGV. V was pared by 3 bases and J by 5 bases, with 7 bases between. CDR3 length: 12 residues. CDR3 bases: TGTGCCAGCAGCTTGTCACGGACTGAAGCTTTCTTT. This gives the protein CASSLSRTEAFF.

J is TRBJ1-1 and V is TRBV5-1, with D perhaps matching TRBD1 (6 bases). In germline, CDR1 is SGHRS, CDR2 YFSETQ. Trimming shortened V by 5 bases and J by 5 bases, and 16 bases separated the two germline ends. The CDR3 is 14 residues long. The CDR3 reads CASSSRGSPTEAFF. CDR3 coding DNA: TGCGCCAGCAGTTCCAGGGGCAGTCCGACTGAAGCTTTCTTT.

There are a few counts of this clone. V and J are TRBV14 and TRBJ2-3; D ambiguous. With 3 bases removed from V and 2 bases from J, the gap between germline ends came to 6 bases. Germline V gives CDR1 SGHDN, CDR2 FVKESK. This CDR3 spans 13 amino acids. This CDR3 is CASSHTNTDTQYF. The CDR3 DNA reads TGTGCCAGCAGCCACACAAACACAGATACGCAGTATTTT.

This clone was counted between two and nine times. The chain is built from TRBV5-1 and TRBJ1-1, with TRBD1 matching 10 bases. The V gene end was trimmed by 0 bases and the J gene end by 3 bases; junction bases not matched to a gene: 5. Germline assignment: CDR1 SGHRS and CDR2 YFSETQ. The CDR3 has 16 amino acids. The CDR3 region is CASSLGPTGGHTEAFF. DNA of the CDR3: TGCGCCAGCAGCTTGGGGCCGACAGGGGGCCACACTGAAGCTTTCTTT.

The chain links TRBV18 to TRBJ2-1, with TRBD2 identical over 14 bases. The CDR3 totals 17 residues. Germline V gives CDR1 KGHSH, CDR2 LQKENI. The V and J ends lost 5 bases and 4 bases, in that order; junction bases with no gene match: 7. The CDR3 loop reads CASSSNGLAGGYNEQFF. The CDR3 DNA follows: TGTGCCAGCTCATCAAATGGACTAGCGGGGGGATACAATGAGCAGTTCTTC.

The V and J genes are TRBV2 and TRBJ1-5; D ambiguous. V was trimmed by 8 bases and J by 0 bases, leaving 17 bases between them. CDR3 size: 16 residues. Germline CDR1 and CDR2: SNHLY and FYNNEI. The CDR3 DNA reads TGTGCCAGCGCGAGGGTTGTAGGCTCTAGCAATCAGCCCCAGCATTTT. It encodes CASARVVGSSNQPQHF. Full variable domain (rest looked up from reference TRBV2 and TRBJ1-5): EPEVTQTPSHQVTQMGQEVILRCVPISNHLYFYWYRQILGQKVEFLVSFYNNEISEKSEIFDDQFSVERPDGSNFTLKIRSTKLEDSAMYFCASARVVGSSNQPQHFGDGTRLSIL.

This clone occurred a few times. CDR3 nucleotides: TGTGCCAGCAGTTTACAAGCGGGGGCTACCGAGCAGTACTTC. This gives the protein CASSLQAGATEQYF. The J gene is TRBJ2-7, the V gene TRBV27; TRBD2 aligns across 8 bases. CDR3 length equals 14 residues. V lost 2 bases, J lost 6 bases, and 6 bases stayed unmatched. Looked up from germline, CDR1 is MNHEY and CDR2 is SMNVEV (reference sequence).

The rearrangement joins TRBV5-1 to TRBJ2-2, with D possibly being TRBD2 (6 bases). This CDR3 is built from 14 residues. Germline CDR1 and CDR2: SGHRS and YFSETQ. V was trimmed by 4 bases and J by 6 bases, leaving 13 bases between them. This CDR3 is CASSIGTGAGELFF. The CDR3 DNA sequence: TGCGCCAGCAGCATAGGGACGGGGGCCGGGGAGCTGTTTTTT.

This chain uses TRBV7-9 with TRBJ1-3; D call uncertain. CDR1 and CDR2 from the germline V gene are SEHNR and FQNEAQ (reference sequence). This CDR3 spans 14 amino acids. V lost 3 bases and J 0 bases, leaving 6 bases between the germline ends. The CDR3 sequence: CASSLGNSGNTIYF. The CDR3 DNA follows: TGTGCCAGCAGCTTGGGCAACTCTGGAAACACCATATATTTT.